The source of this T cell receptor beta chain is a study of shared clonotypes between healthy human individuals. Study information: Plates per donor: three CD4 naive, three CD4 memory, two CD8 naive, one CD8 memory.

As for this clone: Its target is unknown.

The authors split each subset's genomic DNA evenly across several immunoSEQ plates. Clones were sequenced by immunoSEQ multiplex PCR, and TCRdb holds only the in-frame ones, with some missing. The table shows around 700,000 clones, with around 67% occurring only once. Overall study results and limits: Genetic and exposure-history diversity was limited by the small donor number.

This CDR3 comprises 16 residues. The V end lost 4 bases, the J end lost 4 bases, and 20 bases lay between the germline ends. Germline loops: CDR1 SGHNT, CDR2 YYREEE (reference sequence). The TCR comes from a young woman in good health. The genes are TRBV5-4 and TRBJ2-5; D could derive from TRBD1 or TRBD2 (5 bases each). The sample was memory CD4+ T cells sorted from blood. As to subset: CD45RA-negative fraction. CDR3 coding DNA: TGTGCCAGCAGCCCGGGGCCGTACCCAGGGATAGAGACCCAGTACTTC. Protein sequence: CASSPGPYPGIETQYF.